The clone carrying this T cell receptor (beta chain) occurred a few times. What it binds is unknown. The data were obtained in a study of early T cells in non-severe SARS-CoV-2 infection. Whole-study context: Whole-blood bulk RNA, unsorted, was sequenced, and chains were unpaired.

There are 17 residues in the CDR3. Trimming at V came to 6 bases and at J to 4 bases, leaving 14 bases not matched to a gene. Germline values: CDR1 SNHLY, CDR2 FYNNEI. Individual cDNA molecules each received unique molecular identifiers attached to them. TCRdb reanalysed the 5' RACE reads using MiXCR and keeps one entry per CDR3 protein. Of 65,000 to 95,000 distinct CDR3 sequences listed, less than 15% were seen once; the top ten hold around 15%. The study, taken as a whole, reports: The study's VDJdb matching favored anti-spike CD8 responses and missed private and CD4 specificities.

The rearrangement links TRBV2 to TRBJ1-1; TRBD1 matches at 10 bases. The sequencing used whole blood, collected at baseline. The TCR was taken from an adult who was a healthcare worker with PCR-confirmed SARS-CoV-2 infection or an uninfected control (not recorded which). The donor label of this sample is uncertain. CDR3 amino acids: CASRRSGTGDVSTEAFF. The CDR3 coding sequence is TGTGCCAGCAGGCGAAGTGGGACAGGGGATGTGAGCACTGAAGCTTTCTTT.